This entry lists 30 T cell receptor beta chains sequenced from one sample in a study of OX40 agonist ivuxolimab in advanced cancers. Repertoires were generated with immunoSEQ multiplex PCR, while TCRdb's copy carries only in-frame clones and drops some. The sample lists about 23,000 clones, approximately 77% occurring once. The sequencing here drew on CD4+ or CD8+ T cells sorted from blood, taken in a trial of the OX40 agonist ivuxolimab. The receptors were sampled from an adult with an advanced solid tumor such as melanoma, head and neck, liver or kidney cancer.

The J gene is TRBJ1-4, the V gene TRBV7-9; 8 positions agree with TRBD1. CDR1 and CDR2 from the germline V gene are SEHNR and FQNEAQ (reference sequence). The CDR3 runs to 14 residues. Germline trimming cut 5 bases from V and 6 bases from J; bases unmatched to any gene: 5. CDR3 in amino acids: CASSVGQGDEKLFF. The CDR3 bases are TGTGCCAGCAGCGTCGGACAGGGTGATGAAAAACTGTTTTTT. Combining the CDR3 with reference TRBV7-9 and TRBJ1-4 gives the whole variable domain DTGVSQNPRHKITKRGQNVTFRCDPISEHNRLYWYRQTLGQGPEFLTYFQNEAQLEKSRLLSDRFSAERPKGSFSTLEIQRTEQGDSAMYLCASSVGQGDEKLFFGSGTQLSVL.

The chain carries TRBV7-6 and TRBJ1-3, with D perhaps matching TRBD1 (5 bases). The length of the CDR3 is 16 residues. CDR1 is SGHVS, CDR2 FNYEAQ, per germline. Trimming took 5 bases from V and 1 from J, leaving 15 bases between them. CDR3 loop: CASSPTGTLSGNTIYF. The CDR3 DNA is TGTGCCAGCAGCCCTACGGGGACCCTTTCTGGAAACACCATATATTTT. Together with reference TRBV7-6 and TRBJ1-3, the CDR3 gives the full variable domain: GAGVSQSPRYKVTKRGQDVALRCDPISGHVSLYWYRQALGQGPEFLTYFNYEAQQDKSGLPNDRFSAERPEGSISTLTIQRTEQRDSAMYRCASSPTGTLSGNTIYFGEGSWLTVV.

V is TRBV2 and J is TRBJ2-3; no reliable D call. The CDR3 contains 12 residues. The V gene lost 6 bases and the J gene lost 0 bases, with 4 bases spanning the gap. Germline V gene data show CDR1 as SNHLY and CDR2 as FYNNEI. The CDR3 protein is CASRYSTDTQYF. Here the CDR3 DNA reads TGTGCCAGCAGATATAGCACAGATACGCAGTATTTT.

The chain recombines TRBV6-5 with TRBJ1-1; D is unresolved. Germline V gene data show CDR1 as MNHEY and CDR2 as SVGAGI. Trimming pared 7 bases from V and 4 bases from J, leaving 13 bases between. The CDR3 extends over 13 amino acids. The CDR3 DNA is TGTGCCAGCACCCCCCTACTCGGCACTGAAGCTTTCTTT. Translated: CASTPLLGTEAFF.

The DNA for the CDR3 is TGCGCCAGCAGGCTAGCGGGTATAGCCACAGATACGCAGTATTTT. Its translation is CASRLAGIATDTQYF. V and J are TRBV5-1 and TRBJ2-3; 8 bases agree with TRBD2. With 5 bases clipped from V and 2 bases from J, the junction kept 7 bases outside the gene matches. The germline CDR1 and CDR2 sequences are SGHRS and YFSETQ. The CDR3 covers 15 residues.

The rearrangement joins TRBV4-3 to TRBJ2-2; either TRBD1 or TRBD2 may fit D (5 bases each). There are 19 residues in the CDR3. V was cut by 0 bases and J by 4 bases, with 21 bases left in between. Germline loops: CDR1 LGHNA, CDR2 YSLEER. CDR3 sequence (DNA): TGCGCCAGCAGCCAAGATAGGCGGCCGGGACGCAGAATCACCGGGGAGCTGTTTTTT. This codes for CASSQDRRPGRRITGELFF.

In this sample, this clone is medium-sized. V and J are TRBV5-1 and TRBJ2-7; D might be TRBD2 (6 bases). Germline CDR1 reads SGHRS; CDR2 reads YFSETQ. V dropped 2 bases and J dropped 6 bases, with 15 bases sitting between them. CDR3 size: 14 residues. The DNA for the CDR3 is TGCGCCAGCAGCTTAGCGGGTACCCCTGGCGAGCAGTACTTC. As protein: CASSLAGTPGEQYF.

This clone is labeled as medium-sized (0.01 to 0.1%). The V call is TRBV11-2, the J call TRBJ1-5, with D hard to call. Trimming cost V 5 bases and J 4 bases, with 9 bases left between them. The CDR3 consists of 13 residues. Per the germline V gene, CDR1 is SGHAT and CDR2 is FQNNGV. CDR3 in amino acids: CASSTDRNQPQHF. Written as DNA, the CDR3 is TGTGCCAGCAGCACCGACCGAAATCAGCCCCAGCATTTT.

J is TRBJ1-2 and V is TRBV28, with D unclear. Germline loops: CDR1 MDHEN, CDR2 SYDVKM. The ends were cut back, 7 bases at V and 0 bases at J, with 15 bases in the middle. This CDR3 is built from 15 residues. CDR3 nucleotide sequence: TGTGCCAGCAAATTGGGAGGAGCGACTAACTATGGCTACACCTTC. Translated, it gives CASKLGGATNYGYTF.

The chain combines TRBV27 with TRBJ2-6; the D gene could be TRBD1 or TRBD2 (6 bases each). CDR1 is MNHEY and CDR2 is SMNVEV in the germline V gene (reference sequence). Trimming removed 2 bases at V and 4 bases at J, with 18 bases between. The CDR3 runs 18 residues. CDR3 sequence: CASSLRSWGAQGANVLTF. In nucleotides, the CDR3 is TGTGCCAGCAGTTTAAGATCATGGGGGGCGCAAGGGGCCAACGTCCTGACTTTC.

The chain employs TRBV4-2 and TRBJ1-3; 7 nucleotides align to TRBD1. Germline assignment: CDR1 LGHNA and CDR2 YNFKEQ. The CDR3 is 15 residues long. V trimming: 6 bases; J trimming: 2 bases; junction bases outside the gene matches: 7. This chain's CDR3 is CASRAGGTAGNTIYF. The CDR3, as DNA: TGTGCCAGCAGAGCAGGGGGTACCGCTGGAAACACCATATATTTT.

This clone was counted a few times. The chain links TRBV4-3 to TRBJ1-2, with D uncertain. Germline CDR1 and CDR2: LGHNA and YSLEER. Trimming pared 0 bases from V and 5 bases from J, leaving 10 bases between. The CDR3 sequence is 14 residues long. Here the CDR3 DNA reads TGCGCCAGCAGCCAAGACGGATCCTTTTATGGCTACACCTTC. This translates into CASSQDGSFYGYTF.

This chain connects TRBV29-1 to TRBJ2-5; D could derive from TRBD1 or TRBD2 (5 bases each). V gave up 6 bases and J gave up 6 bases, with 17 bases separating them. This CDR3 comprises 13 residues. The germline gives CDR1 SQVTM, CDR2 ANQGSEA. The CDR3 is CSVTGTQGQTQYF. DNA for the CDR3: TGCAGCGTGACCGGGACCCAAGGGCAGACCCAGTACTTC.

The rearrangement links TRBV5-1 to TRBJ2-7, with a possible D match to TRBD1 (6 bases). The V gene's germline CDR1 is SGHRS and CDR2 YFSETQ. Deletions cut 0 bases from V and 3 bases from J, with 13 bases between. This CDR3 has 15 residues. The CDR3 DNA reads as TGCGCCAGCAGCTTGGACGGGACAATATTCTACGAGCAGTACTTC. Its protein is CASSLDGTIFYEQYF. Full variable domain (rest looked up from reference TRBV5-1 and TRBJ2-7): KAGVTQTPRYLIKTRGQQVTLSCSPISGHRSVSWYQQTPGQGLQFLFEYFSETQRNKGNFPGRFSGRQFSNSRSEMNVSTLELGDSALYLCASSLDGTIFYEQYFGPGTRLTVT.

The CDR3, as DNA: TGTGCCAGCAGCTTAGGGACAGAGTACGAGCAGTACTTC. This translates into CASSLGTEYEQYF. The chain has TRBV5-6 and TRBJ2-7; 7 bases align to TRBD1. There are 13 residues in the CDR3. Per germline, CDR1 SGHDT and CDR2 YYEEEE. The V and J ends lost 2 bases and 4 bases, in that order; junction bases with no gene match: 3. The full variable domain, rest sourced from reference TRBV5-6 and TRBJ2-7, is DAGVTQSPTHLIKTRGQQVTLRCSPKSGHDTVSWYQQALGQGPQFIFQYYEEEERQRGNFPDRFSGHQFPNYSSELNVNALLLGDSALYLCASSLGTEYEQYFGPGTRLTVT.

This chain connects TRBV7-3 to TRBJ1-3, with a possible D match to TRBD1 (5 bases). Trimming stripped 5 bases from V and 0 bases from J, with 8 bases between. The CDR3 is 14 amino acids. Germline CDR1 SGHTA, CDR2 FQGTGA. The CDR3 region has the DNA TGTGCCAGCAGCAGCGGGACCTCTGGAAACACCATATATTTT. Translated: CASSSGTSGNTIYF.

This sequence joins TRBV5-1 and TRBJ1-1; 7 nucleotides align to TRBD1. Germline CDR1 reads SGHRS; CDR2 reads YFSETQ. Losses at the gene ends were 4 bases for V and 3 bases for J; bases not matched to a gene: 12. The CDR3 extends over 16 amino acids. The CDR3 region is CASSPSDRVADTEAFF. CDR3 nucleotides: TGCGCCAGCAGCCCCAGCGACAGGGTCGCGGACACTGAAGCTTTCTTT.

V and J are TRBV6-5 and TRBJ2-7; D gene ambiguous. The CDR3 sequence is 14 residues long. Trimming took off 0 bases at V and 3 bases at J, with 9 bases between the two ends. Germline-derived CDR1 and CDR2 are MNHEY and SVGAGI. CDR3 in DNA: TGTGCCAGCAGTTACTCGCCAGACCTCTACGAGCAGTACTTC. It yields the protein CASSYSPDLYEQYF.

The chain carries TRBV5-1 and TRBJ1-1; the D is unclear. Trimming removed 0 bases at V and 0 bases at J, with 6 bases between. Germline assignment: CDR1 SGHRS and CDR2 YFSETQ. The CDR3 totals 14 residues. The CDR3 spells CASSLDELNTEAFF. CDR3 in DNA: TGCGCCAGCAGCTTGGACGAACTGAACACTGAAGCTTTCTTT.

This sequence joins TRBV29-1 and TRBJ1-2; D is unclear. Per germline, CDR1 SQVTM and CDR2 ANQGSEA. The CDR3 runs 9 residues. CDR3: CGVSGGYTF. The CDR3 region has the DNA TGCGGAGTCTCGGGTGGCTACACCTTC.

This chain joins TRBV28 and TRBJ1-6; D is uncertain. The CDR3 spans 16 residues. Germline V gene data show CDR1 as MDHEN and CDR2 as SYDVKM. V lost 2 bases and J lost 0, with 8 bases in between. CDR3 sequence: CASSLGSLSYNSPLHF. The CDR3 DNA follows: TGTGCCAGCAGTTTAGGGTCACTCTCCTATAATTCACCCCTCCACTTT.

There are a few counts of this clone. The J gene is TRBJ1-2, the V gene TRBV18; 7 nucleotides align to TRBD1. The junction had 4 bases not matched to a gene; V was cut back by 5 bases and J by 1 base. The CDR3 runs 14 residues. CDR1 is KGHSH, CDR2 LQKENI, per germline. The CDR3 bases are TGTGCCAGCTCAGGGACAGAGGATAACTATGGCTACACCTTC. This encodes CASSGTEDNYGYTF.

As regards this clone: The junction and the germline gene differ at one end; a read error may be behind it. This chain connects TRBV4-1 to TRBJ2-1, with D possibly called TRBD1 or TRBD2 (5 bases each). Germline CDR1 is MGHRA and CDR2 is YSYEKL. The CDR3 is 16 residues long. The CDR3 coding sequence is TGCGCCAGCGGCCAACCCCTGGGACCCTCCCCGAATGAGCAGTTCTTC. Translated, it gives CASGQPLGPSPNEQFF.

The chain couples TRBV27 to TRBJ1-2; 12 bases fit TRBD1. The V and J ends lost 6 bases and 7 bases, in that order; junction bases with no gene match: 12. From germline, CDR1 is MNHEY and CDR2 SMNVEV (reference sequence). The CDR3 has 16 residues. The CDR3 DNA follows: TGTGCCAGCAGCGCCCCCGGGGACAGGGGGCAACCTGGCTACACCTTC. This sequence encodes CASSAPGDRGQPGYTF.

This chain uses TRBV27 with TRBJ1-1, with D perhaps matching TRBD1 (5 bases). The CDR3 has 15 residues. Germline CDR1 MNHEY, CDR2 SMNVEV (reference sequence). Between the trimmed V and J ends, which lost 5 bases and 3 bases, there was a span of 16 bases. The chain's CDR3 is CASSPRRTGDTEAFF. The CDR3 nucleotides read TGTGCCAGCAGTCCCCGCAGGACGGGGGACACTGAAGCTTTCTTT.

The chain uses TRBV11-2 and TRBJ1-3, with a weak D call TRBD1 (5 bases). Germline CDR1 reads SGHAT; CDR2 reads FQNNGV. The ends were cut back, 5 bases at V and 8 bases at J, with 13 bases in the middle. The CDR3 totals 13 residues. CDR3 in DNA: TGTGCCAGCAGCCGATTGGGGGACCACACCATATATTTT. The encoded protein is CASSRLGDHTIYF.

The chain is built from TRBV4-1 and TRBJ1-4; no clear D gene. V was clipped by 3 bases and J by 8 bases, with 13 bases between them. Germline V gene lookup returns CDR1 MGHRA and CDR2 YSYEKL. There are 14 residues in the CDR3. This chain's CDR3 is CASSQVISTEKLFF. DNA for the CDR3: TGCGCCAGCAGCCAGGTCATCTCGACCGAAAAACTGTTTTTT.

The gene calls are TRBV5-1 and TRBJ2-7; no definite D call. This CDR3 contains 14 residues. The germline V and J ends were trimmed by 9 bases and 5 bases, with 21 bases remaining between them. Per the germline V gene, CDR1 is SGHRS and CDR2 is YFSETQ. The CDR3 DNA sequence: TGCGCCACTGCGAGTCGATCTTTCCAGGACGAGCAGTACTTC. It yields the protein CATASRSFQDEQYF.

The sample holds a few counts of this clone. The chain is built from TRBV11-1 and TRBJ2-2; a weak D match, TRBD1 (5 bases). The CDR3 is 15 amino acids. Germline-derived CDR1 and CDR2 are SGHAT and FQDESV (reference sequence). V was pared by 5 bases and J by 4 bases, with 14 bases between. The CDR3 loop reads CASSPTDRITGELFF. The DNA of the CDR3 is TGTGCCAGCAGCCCGACAGATCGGATCACCGGGGAGCTGTTTTTT. Variable domain in full (rest from reference TRBV11-1 and TRBJ2-2): EAEVAQSPRYKITEKSQAVAFWCDPISGHATLYWYRQILGQGPELLVQFQDESVVDDSQLPKDRFSAERLKGVDSTLKIQPAELGDSAMYLCASSPTDRITGELFFGEGSRLTVL.

The chain combines TRBV5-1 with TRBJ1-6, with TRBD1 matching 10 bases. Trimming at V came to 4 bases and at J to 9 bases, leaving 7 bases not matched to a gene. CDR1 is SGHRS, CDR2 YFSETQ, per germline. CDR3 length equals 15 residues. The CDR3 DNA is TGCGCCAGCAGCCCCTGGGACAGGGGCGGTTCACCCCTCCACTTT. This encodes CASSPWDRGGSPLHF.